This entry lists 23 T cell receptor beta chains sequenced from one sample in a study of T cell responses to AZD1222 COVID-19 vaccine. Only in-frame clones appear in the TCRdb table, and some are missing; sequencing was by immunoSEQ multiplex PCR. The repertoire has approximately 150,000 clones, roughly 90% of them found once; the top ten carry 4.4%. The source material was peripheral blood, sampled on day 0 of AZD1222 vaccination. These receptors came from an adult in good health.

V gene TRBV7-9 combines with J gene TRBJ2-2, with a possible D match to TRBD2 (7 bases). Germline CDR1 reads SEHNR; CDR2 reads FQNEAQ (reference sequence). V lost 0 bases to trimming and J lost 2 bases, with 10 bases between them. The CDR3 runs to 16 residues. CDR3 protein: CASSLAGGGNTGELFF. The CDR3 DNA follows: TGTGCCAGCAGCTTAGCGGGCGGGGGCAACACCGGGGAGCTGTTTTTT.

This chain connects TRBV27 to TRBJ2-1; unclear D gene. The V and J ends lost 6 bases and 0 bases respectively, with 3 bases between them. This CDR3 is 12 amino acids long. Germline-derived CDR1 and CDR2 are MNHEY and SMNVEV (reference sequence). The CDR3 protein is CASSLSYNEQFF. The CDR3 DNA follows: TGTGCCAGCAGCCTCTCCTACAATGAGCAGTTCTTC.

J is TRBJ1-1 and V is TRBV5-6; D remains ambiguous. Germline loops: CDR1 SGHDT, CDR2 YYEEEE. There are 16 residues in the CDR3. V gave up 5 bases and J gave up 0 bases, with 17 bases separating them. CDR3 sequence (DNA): TGTGCCAGCAGGTCTAGGGATTGGTACATGAACACTGAAGCTTTCTTT. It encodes CASRSRDWYMNTEAFF.

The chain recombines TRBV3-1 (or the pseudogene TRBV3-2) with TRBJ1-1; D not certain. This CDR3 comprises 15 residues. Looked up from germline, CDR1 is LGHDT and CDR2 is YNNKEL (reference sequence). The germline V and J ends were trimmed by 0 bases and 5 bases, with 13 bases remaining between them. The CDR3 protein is CASSQDLWGRTEAFF. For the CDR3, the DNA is TGTGCCAGCAGCCAAGATCTTTGGGGTAGAACTGAAGCTTTCTTT.

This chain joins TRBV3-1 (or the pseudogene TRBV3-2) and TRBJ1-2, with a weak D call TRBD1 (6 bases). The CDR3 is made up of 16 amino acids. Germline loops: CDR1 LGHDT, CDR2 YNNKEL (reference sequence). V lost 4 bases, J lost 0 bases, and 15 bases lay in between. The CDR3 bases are TGTGCCAGCAGCCGGGCCGGGGGGCCCGCTAACTATGGCTACACCTTC. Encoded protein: CASSRAGGPANYGYTF.

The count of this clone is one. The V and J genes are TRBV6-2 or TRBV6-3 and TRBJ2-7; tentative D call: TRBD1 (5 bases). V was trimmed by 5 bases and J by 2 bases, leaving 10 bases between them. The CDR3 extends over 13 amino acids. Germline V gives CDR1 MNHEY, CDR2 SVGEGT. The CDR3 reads CASSPQGTYEQYF. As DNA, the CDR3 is TGTGCCAGCAGTCCCCAGGGAACCTACGAGCAGTACTTC.

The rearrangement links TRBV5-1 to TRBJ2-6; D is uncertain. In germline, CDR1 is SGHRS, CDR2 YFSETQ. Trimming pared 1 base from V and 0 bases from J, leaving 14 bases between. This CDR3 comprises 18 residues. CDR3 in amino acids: CASSLLLSQSSGANVLTF. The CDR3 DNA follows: TGCGCCAGCAGCTTGTTGCTGTCGCAGAGCTCTGGGGCCAACGTCCTGACTTTC.

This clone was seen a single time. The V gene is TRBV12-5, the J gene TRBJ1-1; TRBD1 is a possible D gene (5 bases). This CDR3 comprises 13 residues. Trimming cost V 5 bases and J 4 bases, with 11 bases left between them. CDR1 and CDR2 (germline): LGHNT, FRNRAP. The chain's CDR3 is CASGAGGTTEAFF. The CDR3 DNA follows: TGTGCTAGTGGTGCTGGGGGGACCACTGAAGCTTTCTTT.

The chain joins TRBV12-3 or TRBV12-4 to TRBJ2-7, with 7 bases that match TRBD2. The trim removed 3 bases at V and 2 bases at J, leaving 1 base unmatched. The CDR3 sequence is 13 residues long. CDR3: CASSLSGTYEQYF. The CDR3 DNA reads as TGTGCCAGCAGTTTGAGCGGGACCTACGAGCAGTACTTC.

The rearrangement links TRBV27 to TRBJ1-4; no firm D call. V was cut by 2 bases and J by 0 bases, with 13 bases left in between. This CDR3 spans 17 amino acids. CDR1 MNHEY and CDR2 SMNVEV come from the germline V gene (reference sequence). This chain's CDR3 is CASSLNPGSATNEKLFF. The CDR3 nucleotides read TGTGCCAGCAGTTTAAATCCAGGCTCTGCAACTAATGAAAAACTGTTTTTT.

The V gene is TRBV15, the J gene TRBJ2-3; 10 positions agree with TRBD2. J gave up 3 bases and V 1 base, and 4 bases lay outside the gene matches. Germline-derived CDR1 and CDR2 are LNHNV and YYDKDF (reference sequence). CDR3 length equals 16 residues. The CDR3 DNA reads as TGTGCCACCAGCAGAGGCAGCGGGAGGGGGACAGATACGCAGTATTTT. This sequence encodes CATSRGSGRGTDTQYF.

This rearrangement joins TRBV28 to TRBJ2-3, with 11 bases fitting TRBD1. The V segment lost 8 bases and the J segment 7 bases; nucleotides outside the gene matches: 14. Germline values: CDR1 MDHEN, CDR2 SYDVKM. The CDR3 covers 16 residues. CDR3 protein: CASGMGTGGGLNTQYF. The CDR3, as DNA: TGTGCCAGCGGTATGGGGACAGGGGGAGGGTTAAATACGCAGTATTTT.

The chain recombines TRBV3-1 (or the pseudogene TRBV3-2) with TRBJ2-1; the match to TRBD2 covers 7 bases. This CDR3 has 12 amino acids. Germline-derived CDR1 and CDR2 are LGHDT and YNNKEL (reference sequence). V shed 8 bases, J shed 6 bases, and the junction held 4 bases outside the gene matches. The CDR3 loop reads CASGLEGNEQFF. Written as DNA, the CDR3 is TGTGCCAGCGGACTAGAAGGCAATGAGCAGTTCTTC.

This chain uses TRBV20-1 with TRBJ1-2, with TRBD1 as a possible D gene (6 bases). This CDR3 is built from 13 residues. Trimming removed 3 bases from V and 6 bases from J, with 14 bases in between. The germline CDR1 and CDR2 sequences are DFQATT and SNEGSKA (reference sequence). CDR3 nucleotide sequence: TGCAGTGCTAGTATAGCCGGGACAAATGGCTACACCTTC. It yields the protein CSASIAGTNGYTF.

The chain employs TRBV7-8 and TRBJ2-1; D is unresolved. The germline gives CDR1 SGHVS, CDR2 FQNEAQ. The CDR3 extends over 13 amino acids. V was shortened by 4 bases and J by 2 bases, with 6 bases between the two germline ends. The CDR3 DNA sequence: TGTGCCAGCAGCTCCGCGGCCTACAATGAGCAGTTCTTC. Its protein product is CASSSAAYNEQFF.

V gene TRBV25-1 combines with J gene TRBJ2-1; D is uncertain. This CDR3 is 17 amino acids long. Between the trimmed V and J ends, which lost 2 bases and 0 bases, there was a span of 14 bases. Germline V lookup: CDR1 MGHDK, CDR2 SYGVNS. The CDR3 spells CASSEAEWSSSYNEQFF. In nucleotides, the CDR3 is TGTGCCAGCAGTGAAGCCGAATGGTCAAGCTCCTACAATGAGCAGTTCTTC.

Here the CDR3 DNA reads TGTGCCAGCAGCCCACCCAGGGGGGGGGCGGGAGGAAACTACGAGCAGTACTTC. Translation gives CASSPPRGGAGGNYEQYF. The chain recombines TRBV3-1 (or the pseudogene TRBV3-2) with TRBJ2-7, with D possibly matching TRBD2 (8 bases). Trimming took off 4 bases at V and 3 bases at J, with 25 bases between the two ends. The germline gives CDR1 LGHDT, CDR2 YNNKEL (reference sequence). CDR3 length: 18 residues.

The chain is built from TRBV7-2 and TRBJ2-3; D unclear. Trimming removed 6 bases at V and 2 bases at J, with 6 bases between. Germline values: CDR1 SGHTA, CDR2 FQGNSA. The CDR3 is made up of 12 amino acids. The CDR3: CASSTYTDTQYF. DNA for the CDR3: TGTGCCAGCAGTACCTACACAGATACGCAGTATTTT.

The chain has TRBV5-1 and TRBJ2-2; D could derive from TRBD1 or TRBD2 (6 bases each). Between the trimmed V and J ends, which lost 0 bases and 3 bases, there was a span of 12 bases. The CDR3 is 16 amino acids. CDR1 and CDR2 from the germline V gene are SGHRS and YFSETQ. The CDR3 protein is CASSLVGGADTGELFF. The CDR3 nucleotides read TGCGCCAGCAGCTTGGTGGGGGGCGCCGACACCGGGGAGCTGTTTTTT. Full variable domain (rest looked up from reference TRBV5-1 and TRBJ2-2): KAGVTQTPRYLIKTRGQQVTLSCSPISGHRSVSWYQQTPGQGLQFLFEYFSETQRNKGNFPGRFSGRQFSNSRSEMNVSTLELGDSALYLCASSLVGGADTGELFFGEGSRLTVL.

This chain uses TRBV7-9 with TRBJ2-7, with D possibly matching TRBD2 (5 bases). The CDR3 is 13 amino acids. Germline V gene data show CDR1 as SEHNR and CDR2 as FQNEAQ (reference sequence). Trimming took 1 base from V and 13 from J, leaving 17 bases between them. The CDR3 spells CASSLGLRGKKYF. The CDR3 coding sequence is TGTGCCAGCAGCTTAGGCCTACGAGGGAAGAAATACTTC.

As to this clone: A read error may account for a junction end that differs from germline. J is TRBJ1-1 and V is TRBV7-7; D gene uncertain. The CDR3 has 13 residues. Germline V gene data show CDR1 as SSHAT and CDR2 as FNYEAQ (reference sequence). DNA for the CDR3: TGTGCTAGCAGCGCCGACCTGAACACTGAAGCTTTCTTT. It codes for CASSADLNTEAFF.

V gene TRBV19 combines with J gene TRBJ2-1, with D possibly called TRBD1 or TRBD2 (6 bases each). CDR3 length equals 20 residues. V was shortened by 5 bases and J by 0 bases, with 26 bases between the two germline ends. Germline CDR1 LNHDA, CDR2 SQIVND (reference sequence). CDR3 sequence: CASSVPRGFRTGSSYNEQFF. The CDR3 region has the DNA TGTGCCAGTAGTGTACCCAGGGGATTCCGAACCGGGAGCTCCTACAATGAGCAGTTCTTC.

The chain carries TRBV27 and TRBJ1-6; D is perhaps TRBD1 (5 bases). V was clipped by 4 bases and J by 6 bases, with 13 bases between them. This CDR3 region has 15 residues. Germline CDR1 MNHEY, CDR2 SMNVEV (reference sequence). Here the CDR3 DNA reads TGTGCCAGCAGTTATAAATCTGGGGGTAATTCACCCCTCCACTTT. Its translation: CASSYKSGGNSPLHF.